This T cell receptor (beta chain) is from a study of blood T cell repertoires in COVID-19. Across the whole study: Samples representing acute and convalescent COVID-19 were sourced from the United States, Italy and Spain. The cDNA or gDNA used as material had been derived from T cells, B-cell-depleted T cells, or PBMCs.

In the study's own analysis: How many nucleated cells were present was estimated from reference gene primer amplification. Only in-frame clones appear in the TCRdb table, and some are missing; sequencing was by immunoSEQ multiplex PCR. V, J and clone size are taken as reported in that table, and D and trimming were inferred from the DNA itself. Of around 31,000 clones in the sample, 85% to 90% are singletons; the top ten hold 9.5% to 13%. This sequence was found in a man in his 60s with acute or convalescent COVID-19. The source material was peripheral blood.

The CDR3 DNA reads as TGCGCCAGCAGCTTGGCCGAGGGTTCCTACGAGCAGTACTTC. Translated, it gives CASSLAEGSYEQYF. The chain has TRBV5-1 and TRBJ2-7, with D possibly matching TRBD2 (5 bases). Germline V CDR1 and CDR2: SGHRS, YFSETQ. The V end was cut by 0 bases, the J end by 1 base, with 8 bases between. The CDR3 sequence is 14 residues long.